The sequence of this TCR beta chain was determined in a study of vaccination and CD4 T cells after COVID-19. Treatment given: roughly 10-day PBMC culture with coronavirus spike peptide pools or control peptides (ViraFEST assay). This clonotype came up once. Its antigen is unknown. The Oncomine TCR Beta short-read assay was applied to DNA of cultured CD4+ T cells. TCRdb fed the PCR reads into MiXCR, producing one record per CDR3 protein. The profile covers around 21,000 distinct CDR3 sequences, with around 53% appearing a single time and about 15% taken by the ten largest. CDR3 length: 16 residues. Germline CDR1 is SGHRS and CDR2 is YFSETQ. Trimming removed 1 base from V and 0 bases from J, with 11 bases in between.

The specimen was CD4+ T cells from blood, cultured in vitro. The chain joins TRBV5-1 to TRBJ2-1, with unresolved D. This TCR was sampled from a human donor who had recovered from COVID-19. The CDR3 DNA reads TGCGCCAGCAGCTTGTACGCGAGAAGCTCCTACAATGAGCAGTTCTTC. This sequence encodes CASSLYARSSYNEQFF.